This T cell receptor (beta chain) was retrieved from a study of graft-versus-host responses after intestinal transplantation. To note about this clone: Its antigen is undetermined.

Libraries were prepared by immunoSEQ multiplex PCR; TCRdb keeps only in-frame clonotypes and omits some of them. Of about 100,000 clones in the sample, less than 90% were seen once. This CDR3 contains 16 residues. Germline CDR1 SGDLS, CDR2 YYNGEE. V shed 4 bases, J shed 3 bases, and the junction held 8 bases outside the gene matches. The chain has TRBV9 and TRBJ1-5; 9 nucleotides line up with TRBD1. This sequence originates from a human donor who received an intestinal transplant. The sample consisted of unstimulated CD4+ T cells sorted from spleen or lymph node cells, taken before intestinal transplant. The CDR3 loop reads CASSPGRDRVNQPQHF. CDR3 nucleotides: TGTGCCAGCAGCCCAGGCCGGGACAGGGTCAATCAGCCCCAGCATTTT.